The 32 T cell receptor beta chains listed next were all sequenced from one sample in a study of blood T cell repertoires in COVID-19. Using immunoSEQ multiplex PCR, the repertoire was profiled, and TCRdb retains in-frame clones only, with some absent. The sample has some 270,000 clones, approximately 90% seen once; the top ten hold approximately 0.84%. Sequenced sample: peripheral blood. The receptors here all came from a young man with acute or convalescent COVID-19.

In DNA, the CDR3 is TGTGCCAGCAGCAGACAGGACTCCTACGAGCAGTACTTC. Residues: CASSRQDSYEQYF. This rearrangement joins TRBV13 to TRBJ2-7, with D possibly being TRBD1 (6 bases). V was trimmed by 5 bases and J by 0 bases, leaving 8 bases between them. The CDR3 loop spans 13 amino acids. Per germline, CDR1 PRHDT and CDR2 FYEKMQ (reference sequence).

J is TRBJ2-7 and V is TRBV28, with 8 bases aligning to TRBD1. The V gene end was trimmed by 8 bases and the J gene end by 0 bases; junction bases not matched to a gene: 6. The CDR3 has 14 amino acids. CDR1 is MDHEN, CDR2 SYDVKM, per germline. CDR3 sequence: CASVRQGPSYEQYF. The CDR3 DNA reads TGTGCCAGCGTCCGACAGGGGCCCTCCTACGAGCAGTACTTC.

The V and J genes are TRBV7-3 and TRBJ2-7; 10 bases match TRBD1. The CDR3 contains 16 residues. Looked up from germline, CDR1 is SGHTA and CDR2 is FQGTGA. J gave up 7 bases and V 5 bases, and 14 bases lay outside the gene matches. The CDR3 here is CASSPYSGTGVGEQYF. In DNA form, the CDR3 reads TGTGCCAGCAGCCCGTACTCCGGGACAGGGGTCGGGGAGCAGTACTTC.

The chain is built from TRBV30 and TRBJ2-5; 10 bases agree with TRBD2. J gave up 1 base and V 8 bases, and 4 bases lay outside the gene matches. CDR1 and CDR2 (germline): GTSNPN, SVGIG (reference sequence). The CDR3 consists of 13 residues. CDR3 in amino acids: CARAGGLQETQYF. CDR3 coding DNA: TGTGCCAGAGCGGGAGGGCTCCAAGAGACCCAGTACTTC.

The DNA of the CDR3 is TGTGCCAGCAGCCCCAAGGGACAGAGGGACACAGATACGCAGTATTTT. This encodes CASSPKGQRDTDTQYF. V and J are TRBV13 and TRBJ2-3, with 7 bases that match TRBD1. Per germline, CDR1 PRHDT and CDR2 FYEKMQ (reference sequence). Trimming cost V 5 bases and J 2 bases; bases outside gene matches: 10. The CDR3 length is 16 residues.

In this sample, this clone turned up a few times. This chain connects TRBV30 to TRBJ1-2; D may be TRBD1 (6 bases). V lost 0 bases to trimming and J lost 8 bases, with 10 bases between them. Per the germline V gene, CDR1 is GTSNPN and CDR2 is SVGIG (reference sequence). The CDR3 consists of 12 residues. CDR3 DNA: TGTGCCTGGAGTGTATCAGGGGACGGCTACACCTTC. Residues: CAWSVSGDGYTF.

The J gene is TRBJ2-2, the V gene TRBV27; 8 bases align to TRBD2. V lost 8 bases, J lost 2 bases, and 4 bases stayed unmatched. CDR1 is MNHEY and CDR2 is SMNVEV in the germline V gene (reference sequence). The CDR3 length is 14 residues. In nucleotides, the CDR3 is TGTGCCAGCCAGCGGGAGCCAAACACCGGGGAGCTGTTTTTT. It specifies CASQREPNTGELFF.

As DNA, the CDR3 is TGCGCCAGCAGCCGAAAGGGGGCTAGCGGGATGGATGAGCAGTTCTTC. Amino acids: CASSRKGASGMDEQFF. The rearrangement joins TRBV4-1 to TRBJ2-1; 9 bases align to TRBD2. This CDR3 spans 16 amino acids. Losses at the gene ends were 4 bases for V and 8 bases for J; bases not matched to a gene: 12. Germline values: CDR1 MGHRA, CDR2 YSYEKL.

The V gene is TRBV11-2, the J gene TRBJ1-6, with TRBD1 matching over 8 bases. The V gene end was trimmed by 0 bases and the J gene end by 10 bases; junction bases not matched to a gene: 8. Per the germline V gene, CDR1 is SGHAT and CDR2 is FQNNGV. The CDR3 sequence is 16 residues long. The CDR3 spells CASSLETGARGSPLHF. The CDR3 region has the DNA TGTGCCAGCAGCTTAGAGACAGGGGCAAGGGGATCACCCCTCCACTTT. Based on the CDR3 plus reference TRBV11-2 and TRBJ1-6, the full variable domain is EAGVAQSPRYKIIEKRQSVAFWCNPISGHATLYWYQQILGQGPKLLIQFQNNGVVDDSQLPKDRFSAERLKGVDSTLKIQPAKLEDSAVYLCASSLETGARGSPLHFGNGTRLTVT.

The rearrangement uses TRBV3-1 (or the pseudogene TRBV3-2) and TRBJ1-3; D possibly corresponds to TRBD1 (6 bases). Germline V lookup: CDR1 LGHDT, CDR2 YNNKEL (reference sequence). V lost 7 bases and J 0 bases, leaving 13 bases between the germline ends. The CDR3 spans 15 residues. The CDR3, as DNA: TGTGCCAGCAAGCCCCAAGGGGGCTCTGGAAACACCATATATTTT. Amino acids: CASKPQGGSGNTIYF.

The CDR3 sequence: CASSLAPGTSPGDTQYF. CDR3 DNA: TGCGCCAGCAGCTTGGCCCCAGGGACTAGCCCCGGAGATACGCAGTATTTT. V is TRBV5-1 and J is TRBJ2-3; 9 bases align to TRBD2. This CDR3 has 17 amino acids. Germline V CDR1 and CDR2: SGHRS, YFSETQ. V shed 0 bases and J 5 bases; nucleotides not matched to a gene: 10.

The gene calls are TRBV10-3 and TRBJ1-1; 7 bases are shared with TRBD1. Looked up from germline, CDR1 is ENHRY and CDR2 is SYGVKD. The CDR3 is 16 residues long. V lost 5 bases and J lost 2; bases outside the gene matches: 11. CDR3 sequence reads: CAISRPRQGGNTEAFF. The CDR3 DNA sequence: TGTGCCATCAGTCGACCCCGACAGGGCGGAAACACTGAAGCTTTCTTT.

The rearrangement uses TRBV9 and TRBJ2-7; 11 nucleotides line up with TRBD1. CDR1 is SGDLS, CDR2 YYNGEE, per germline. This CDR3 spans 15 amino acids. The trim removed 3 bases at V and 9 bases at J, leaving 11 bases unmatched. For the CDR3, the DNA is TGTGCCAGCAGCGAAGACGGGACAGGGGGTGTAGCGCAGTACTTC. Amino acid sequence: CASSEDGTGGVAQYF. The full variable domain, completed using reference TRBV9 and TRBJ2-7, is DSGVTQTPKHLITATGQRVTLRCSPRSGDLSVYWYQQSLDQGLQFLIQYYNGEERAKGNILERFSAQQFPDLHSELNLSSLELGDSALYFCASSEDGTGGVAQYFGPGTRLTVT.

V gene TRBV3-1 (or the pseudogene TRBV3-2) combines with J gene TRBJ1-1, with D uncertain. CDR1 and CDR2 (germline): LGHDT, YNNKEL (reference sequence). This CDR3 region has 14 residues. V dropped 1 base and J dropped 0 bases, with 6 bases sitting between them. In DNA, the CDR3 is TGTGCCAGCAGCCAAGTAGGAGTGAACACTGAAGCTTTCTTT. Translation: CASSQVGVNTEAFF.

The chain uses TRBV25-1 and TRBJ2-5; 7 nucleotides agree with TRBD1. Germline trimming cut 2 bases from V and 1 base from J; bases unmatched to any gene: 1. This CDR3 region has 14 residues. Per the germline V gene, CDR1 is MGHDK and CDR2 is SYGVNS. CDR3 sequence reads: CASSETGVQETQYF. The CDR3 DNA reads as TGTGCCAGCAGTGAAACAGGGGTCCAAGAGACCCAGTACTTC.

This clone was seen once. The chain links TRBV19 to TRBJ1-2, with D tentatively TRBD1 (6 bases). This CDR3 contains 16 residues. The V gene's germline CDR1 is LNHDA and CDR2 SQIVND (reference sequence). V lost 8 bases and J 7 bases, leaving 26 bases between the germline ends. CDR3 residues: CASSGTIDLRGGGYTF. CDR3 nucleotide sequence: TGTGCCAGTTCCGGGACGATCGACCTTCGAGGGGGTGGCTACACCTTC. The full variable domain, its missing parts supplied by reference TRBV19 and TRBJ1-2, is DGGITQSPKYLFRKEGQNVTLSCEQNLNHDAMYWYRQDPGQGLRLIYYSQIVNDFQKGDIAEGYSVSREKKESFPLTVTSAQKNPTAFYLCASSGTIDLRGGGYTFGSGTRLTVV.

V and J are TRBV30 and TRBJ2-2; D ambiguous. Germline CDR1 GTSNPN, CDR2 SVGIG (reference sequence). The CDR3 is 13 residues long. The germline V and J ends were trimmed by 2 bases and 6 bases, with 10 bases remaining between them. CDR3 bases: TGTGCCTGGAGTATAGGTGGGCCCGGGGAGCTGTTTTTT. The encoded protein is CAWSIGGPGELFF.

The V call is TRBV27, the J call TRBJ2-3; 8 positions match TRBD1. The CDR3 covers 15 residues. Per the germline V gene, CDR1 is MNHEY and CDR2 is SMNVEV (reference sequence). V gave up 6 bases and J gave up 4 bases; unmatched junction bases: 9. The CDR3 nucleotides are TGTGCCAGCAGGAAGACCTCAGGGGGCGCAGATACGCAGTATTTT. This translates into CASRKTSGGADTQYF.

This clone has only one observation. The chain joins TRBV3-1 (or the pseudogene TRBV3-2) to TRBJ1-6, with 10 bases aligning to TRBD1. The length of the CDR3 is 15 residues. Germline lookup yields CDR1 LGHDT and CDR2 YNNKEL (reference sequence). Germline trimming cut 5 bases from V and 10 bases from J; bases unmatched to any gene: 8. DNA for the CDR3: TGTGCCAGCAGCTTTAGACAGGGGGCAAGGTCACCCCTCCACTTT. Translating gives CASSFRQGARSPLHF.

This chain connects TRBV28 to TRBJ1-5, with 10 nucleotides matching TRBD1. CDR3 length equals 14 residues. V was clipped by 5 bases and J by 7 bases; unmatched bases: 5. The germline V gene encodes CDR1 MDHEN and CDR2 SYDVKM. CDR3 DNA: TGTGCCAGCAGTCCAGGGACAGGGGAACAGCCCCAGCATTTT. This translates into CASSPGTGEQPQHF.

The chain uses TRBV9 and TRBJ2-3; 7 bases fit TRBD2. This CDR3 has 22 amino acids. Per germline, CDR1 SGDLS and CDR2 YYNGEE. Trimming removed 3 bases from V and 0 bases from J; junction bases left unmatched: 25. Written as DNA, the CDR3 is TGTGCCAGCAGCGCCACTCTAGCGGCGGCTGACTGGGGGAATCCTAGCACAGATACGCAGTATTTT. Its protein product is CASSATLAAADWGNPSTDTQYF.

This clone was recorded once. The chain uses TRBV28 and TRBJ2-7, with D possibly matching TRBD1 (6 bases). Germline CDR1 MDHEN, CDR2 SYDVKM. V was trimmed by 6 bases and J by 3 bases, leaving 9 bases between them. The CDR3 is 12 amino acids. In nucleotides, the CDR3 is TGTGCCAGCAGAAACAGGGACTACGAGCAGTACTTC. This gives the protein CASRNRDYEQYF.

The rearrangement links TRBV11-2 to TRBJ1-6; 10 bases agree with TRBD1. The germline V gene encodes CDR1 SGHAT and CDR2 FQNNGV. Germline trimming cut 1 base from V and 10 bases from J; bases unmatched to any gene: 1. The CDR3 is 14 residues long. CDR3 DNA: TGTGCCAGCAGCTTAGGGACAGGGGGATCACCCCTCCACTTT. It is translated as CASSLGTGGSPLHF. Looking up the rest from reference TRBV11-2 and TRBJ1-6 gives the full variable domain: EAGVAQSPRYKIIEKRQSVAFWCNPISGHATLYWYQQILGQGPKLLIQFQNNGVVDDSQLPKDRFSAERLKGVDSTLKIQPAKLEDSAVYLCASSLGTGGSPLHFGNGTRLTVT.

The chain carries TRBV21-1 and TRBJ1-2; TRBD1 is taken as the D call from the table, unchecked against the DNA. TRBV21-1 is a recognized pseudogene. This CDR3 region has 14 residues. CDR3 sequence (DNA): TGTGCCAGCATCAAGGGGACAGGGGTGAATGGCTACACCTTC. The encoded protein is CASIKGTGVNGYTF.

The rearrangement links TRBV13 to TRBJ2-4, with TRBD1 identical over 7 bases. This CDR3 comprises 14 residues. The germline V gene has CDR1 PRHDT and CDR2 FYEKMQ (reference sequence). With V trimmed by 5 bases and J by 8 bases, 9 bases remained unmatched. This CDR3 reads CASSRRQGVDIQYF. The CDR3 DNA reads TGTGCCAGCAGCCGAAGACAGGGCGTGGACATTCAGTACTTC.

The chain joins TRBV6-1 to TRBJ2-1; TRBD2 matches 9 bases. From germline, CDR1 is MNHNS and CDR2 SASEGT. The CDR3 is 17 amino acids. Trimming cost V 7 bases and J 0 bases; bases outside gene matches: 10. CDR3 DNA sequence: TGTGCCAGCATTGACACTAGCGGGTTCAGCTCCTACAATGAGCAGTTCTTC. This translates into CASIDTSGFSSYNEQFF.

This sequence joins TRBV18 and TRBJ2-3, with TRBD2 matching over 9 bases. The V segment lost 2 bases and the J segment 1 base; nucleotides outside the gene matches: 7. Looked up from germline, CDR1 is KGHSH and CDR2 is LQKENI. The CDR3 loop spans 17 amino acids. The CDR3 DNA reads TGTGCCAGCTCACCAAGGCCCAAGCGGGAGGGCACAGATACGCAGTATTTT. Amino acid sequence: CASSPRPKREGTDTQYF.

CDR3 nucleotides: TGTGCCAGCAGTTCGCGGAGTGAAGCTTTCTTT. Translating it yields CASSSRSEAFF. The V call is TRBV28, the J call TRBJ1-1; D unresolved. CDR1 is MDHEN and CDR2 is SYDVKM in the germline V gene. The CDR3 has 11 amino acids. Trimming left V 4 bases short and J 7 bases short, with 7 bases between.

This clone was counted between two and nine times. The rearrangement joins TRBV7-9 to TRBJ1-6; the match to TRBD1 covers 7 bases. Germline trimming cut 1 base from V and 5 bases from J; bases unmatched to any gene: 2. The CDR3 extends over 15 amino acids. CDR1 is SEHNR, CDR2 FQNEAQ, per germline (reference sequence). Here the CDR3 DNA reads TGTGCCAGCAGCTTAGGAGGACAGGATAATTCACCCCTCCACTTT. Amino acids: CASSLGGQDNSPLHF.

The chain couples TRBV30 to TRBJ1-4; tentatively, D is TRBD1 (6 bases). The V end lost 7 bases, the J end lost 7 bases, and 16 bases lay between the germline ends. This CDR3 has 13 amino acids. Looked up from germline, CDR1 is GTSNPN and CDR2 is SVGIG (reference sequence). Written as DNA, the CDR3 is TGTGCCTCCCTTGAAAGGGGGGGTGAAAAACTGTTTTTT. It specifies CASLERGGEKLFF.

This chain connects TRBV27 to TRBJ2-7; 9 nucleotides line up with TRBD2. Germline-derived CDR1 and CDR2 are MNHEY and SMNVEV (reference sequence). The V and J ends lost 6 bases and 7 bases, in that order; junction bases with no gene match: 10. The CDR3 length is 14 residues. CDR3 coding DNA: TGTGCCAGCAGGAAATTAGCGGGAGATCAAGAGCAGTACTTC. This sequence encodes CASRKLAGDQEQYF.

The genes are TRBV9 and TRBJ1-3; D is perhaps TRBD1 (5 bases). V shed 0 bases and J shed 3 bases, with 13 bases lying between them. The germline V gene has CDR1 SGDLS and CDR2 YYNGEE. This CDR3 is built from 16 residues. As DNA, the CDR3 is TGTGCCAGCAGCGTAGTGGGTGGGGGGTATGGAAACACCATATATTTT. It encodes CASSVVGGGYGNTIYF.